This T cell receptor (beta chain) was found in a study of T cells in Graves' hyperthyroidism and ophthalmopathy. Overall study results and limits: Blood also contained most expanded thyroid clonotypes above 0.001.

This clonotype was counted many times. Its antigen is as yet unknown. RNA transcripts yielded amplified TCR beta CDR3 regions. The TCR CDR3 was amplified in a first-round RT-PCR using the HTBI primer set. Using its own MiXCR run on the multiplex PCR reads, TCRdb lists one record per CDR3 protein. The table records about 300,000 distinct CDR3 sequences, approximately 18% of them present only once. Clinical symptoms, serum thyroxine, TRAb, thyroid ultrasound and orbital computed tomography established diagnosis. Germline V gene data show CDR1 as MNHEY and CDR2 as SVGEGT. V shed 6 bases, J shed 0 bases, and the junction held 7 bases outside the gene matches. The CDR3 spans 18 residues.

This chain uses TRBV6-2 or TRBV6-3 with TRBJ2-6; 11 nucleotides align to TRBD2. Material: blood. The sequence came from a man aged 50-59 years with Graves' ophthalmopathy. CDR3 coding DNA: TGTGCCAGCAGACCGCGACTAGCGGGGATCTCTGGGGCCAACGTCCTGACTTTC. Translated, it gives CASRPRLAGISGANVLTF.